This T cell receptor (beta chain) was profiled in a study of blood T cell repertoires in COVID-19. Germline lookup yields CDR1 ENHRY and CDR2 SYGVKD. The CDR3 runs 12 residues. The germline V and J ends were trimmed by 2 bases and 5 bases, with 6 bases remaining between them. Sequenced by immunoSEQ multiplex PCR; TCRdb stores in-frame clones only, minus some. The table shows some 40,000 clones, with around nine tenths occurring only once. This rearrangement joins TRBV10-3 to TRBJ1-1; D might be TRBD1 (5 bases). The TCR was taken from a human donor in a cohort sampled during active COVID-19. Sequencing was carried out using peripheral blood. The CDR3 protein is CAISEQGTEAFF. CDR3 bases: TGTGCCATCAGTGAGCAGGGAACTGAAGCTTTCTTT.